The 16 T cell receptor delta chains in this list originate from one sample, sequenced in a study of gamma-delta chains in newborns, infants, children. TCRdb called clones anew from the reads with CATT. The top ten clones hold around 16% of a sample with around 6,700 delta-chain clones, roughly 0.66% of them seen once. Sequencing was done on a sample of blood. The receptor set was obtained from a child who was a newborn, infant or young child, either healthy, febrile or measles-vaccinated (not recorded which).

Concerning this clone itself: A single base separates this from a much larger clone, so it may be a read error. This rearrangement joins TRDV2 to TRDJ3, with TRDD3 identical over 10 bases. V dropped 5 bases and J dropped 1; count of bases not matched to a gene: 7. The CDR3 spans 18 residues. Germline V gene sequence: CDR1 GEAIGNYY, CDR2 EKD. The CDR3 bases are TGTGCCTGTGGCCCACTGGGGGATTGGTCCTGGGACACCCGACAGATGTTTTTC. Translated, it gives CACGPLGDWSWDTRQMFF.

This clone turned up a few times. TCRdb's protein, taken from a much larger clone, differs from this DNA's translation at residue 7, likely owing to a read error; the protein displayed comes from the DNA. The V and J genes are TRDV2 and TRDJ3, with 9 bases lining up with TRDD3. There are 21 residues in the CDR3. Germline CDR1 and CDR2: GEAIGNYY and EKD. J gave up 0 bases and V 0 bases, and 11 bases lay outside the gene matches. CDR3 in amino acids: CACDTVRGDTLSSWDTRQMFF. As DNA, the CDR3 is TGTGCCTGTGACACCGTACGGGGGGATACCCTGAGCTCCTGGGACACCCGACAGATGTTTTTC.

J is TRDJ3 and V is TRDV2; 7 nucleotides align to TRDD3. The CDR3 totals 18 residues. The junction had 4 bases not matched to a gene; V was cut back by 0 bases and J by 0 bases. Germline assignment: CDR1 GEAIGNYY and CDR2 EKD. The CDR3 loop reads CACDTVLGASWDTRQMFF. CDR3 coding DNA: TGTGCCTGTGACACCGTTCTGGGGGCCTCCTGGGACACCCGACAGATGTTTTTC.

Note on this clone: This may be a read error, as it is one base from a much larger clone. The chain uses TRDV2 and TRDJ2; no clear D. CDR3 size: 15 residues. Looked up from germline, CDR1 is GEAIGNYY and CDR2 is EKD. For the CDR3, the DNA is TGTGCCCGTGACACCGTGGGTGACTTGACAGCACAACTCTTCTTT. As protein: CARDTVGDLTAQLFF.

On this clone: It may be a read error: a sequence one base away is much more abundant. The J gene is TRDJ3, the V gene TRDV2; 11 positions agree with TRDD3. CDR3 length equals 20 residues. Germline V gene data show CDR1 as GEAIGNYY and CDR2 as EKD. CDR3 sequence reads: CSCDGGLVGDTRWDTRQMFF. Here the CDR3 DNA reads TGTTCCTGTGACGGAGGTTTAGTGGGGGATACGAGATGGGACACCCGACAGATGTTTTTC.

For this clone: At one end the junction does not follow the germline gene, possibly because of a read error. The chain uses TRDV2 and TRDJ2; D may be TRDD2 (6 bases). Germline V gene data show CDR1 as GEAIGNYY and CDR2 as EKD. The CDR3 contains 15 residues. The CDR3 coding sequence is TGTGCCTGTGACCCTCTTGGTCCTACGTCCGCACAACCCTTCTTT. Its protein is CACDPLGPTSAQPFF.

As regards this clone: Germline and junction disagree at one end, which may indicate a read error. The sample has other DNA sequences that encode this CDR3 too. CDR3 nucleotide sequence: TGTGCCTGTGACACGGTAGGCTCCTGGGACACCCGGCAGATGTTTTTC. Amino acid sequence: CACDTVGSWDTRQMFF. This chain uses TRDV2 with TRDJ3; possibly TRDD3 for D (5 bases). This CDR3 contains 16 residues. Germline values: CDR1 GEAIGNYY, CDR2 EKD.

This clone was detected only a few times. For this DNA, TCRdb reports the protein of a much larger clone, which diverges at residue 8, most likely from a read error; the protein presented here is translated directly from the DNA. CDR3 nucleotides: TGTGCCTGTGATGGACTGGGGGCTATTTACTGGGACACCCGACAGATGTTTTTC. Translated: CACDGLGAIYWDTRQMFF. V is TRDV2 and J is TRDJ3; 8 nucleotides match TRDD3. V dropped 4 bases and J dropped 3; count of bases not matched to a gene: 10. This CDR3 region has 18 residues. Germline assignment: CDR1 GEAIGNYY and CDR2 EKD.

Details on this clone: TCRdb's protein for this DNA is that of a much larger clone and differs from the translation at residue 5, likely a read error; the protein shown is the DNA translation. The V gene is TRDV2, the J gene TRDJ1, with 8 bases aligning to TRDD3. V shed 3 bases, J shed 0 bases, and the junction held 8 bases outside the gene matches. Germline CDR1 is GEAIGNYY and CDR2 is EKD. The CDR3 contains 16 residues. Here the CDR3 reads CACDAYWGPHTDKLIF. CDR3 sequence (DNA): TGTGCCTGTGACGCTTACTGGGGGCCTCACACCGATAAACTCATCTTT.

The rearrangement links TRDV3 to TRDJ2; the match to TRDD3 covers 10 bases. The last part of the DNA fits TRDJ1 better; the J call may be wrong. The CDR3 has 17 amino acids. The germline CDR1 and CDR2 sequences are TVYSNPD and GDNSRS (reference sequence). Written as DNA, the CDR3 is TGTGCCCTCACTTCCTACGGGGGATACGAAGGGACCGATAAACTCATCTTT. It is translated as CALTSYGGYEGTDKLIF.

Worth noting for this clone: This may arise from a read error, as a much more abundant clone is one base away. At the DNA level, this CDR3 is encoded by other sequences in the same sample as well. This rearrangement joins TRDV2 to TRDJ3, with D maybe TRDD3 (6 bases). Trimming shortened V by 2 bases and J by 2 bases, and 18 bases separated the two germline ends. Germline assignment: CDR1 GEAIGNYY and CDR2 EKD. The CDR3 consists of 19 residues. CDR3 protein: CACDRLGVLGAWDTRQMFF. The DNA of the CDR3 is TGTGCCTGTGACAGACTGGGAGTGCTCGGCGCCTGGGACACCCGACAGATGTTTTTC.

Worth noting for this clone: A far larger clone is one base from this, pointing to a likely read error. Additional DNA sequences in this sample encode the identical CDR3. The chain is built from TRDV2 and TRDJ2, with 7 bases matching TRDD3. Germline values: CDR1 GEAIGNYY, CDR2 EKD. The CDR3 length is 16 residues. The CDR3 nucleotides are TGTGCCTGTGACACCGTAGGATACGCTTTGACAGCTCAACTCTTCTTT. It is translated as CACDTVGYALTAQLFF.

This clone has just a few counts. TCRdb's listed protein matches a much larger clone and diverges from this DNA's translation at residue 16, likely through a read error; the protein shown comes from the DNA. The chain carries TRDV2 and TRDJ3, with 12 positions matching TRDD3. Germline V CDR1 and CDR2: GEAIGNYY, EKD. The CDR3 sequence is 18 residues long. The CDR3 reads CACDTVLGDTWDTRQTFF. The CDR3 coding sequence is TGTGCCTGTGACACCGTACTGGGGGATACCTGGGACACCCGACAGACGTTTTTC.

As regards this clone: One base separates it from a far larger clone, so it is likely a read error. In the same sample, other DNA sequences code for this CDR3. The chain is built from TRDV2 and TRDJ3; 12 bases match TRDD3. Germline V CDR1 and CDR2: GEAIGNYY, EKD. The CDR3 is 21 amino acids. CDR3 sequence: CACDTVLGDTLSSWDTRQMFF. Written as DNA, the CDR3 is TGTGCCTGTGACACCGTACTGGGGGATACCCTGAGCTCCTGGGACACCCGACAGATGTTCTTC.

Concerning this clone: TCRdb attributes to this sequence the protein of a much larger clone, which differs from the DNA translation at residue 6; a read error is likely, and the protein displayed is translated from the DNA. The chain combines TRDV2 with TRDJ3; perhaps TRDD3 as D (5 bases). The CDR3 has 18 amino acids. The V end lost 3 bases, the J end lost 1 base, and 15 bases lay between the germline ends. Germline CDR1 GEAIGNYY, CDR2 EKD. The CDR3 DNA reads TGTGCCTGTGACCCCTGTGGGATCGGGTCCTGGGACACCCGACAGATGTTTTTC. It specifies CACDPCGIGSWDTRQMFF.

With regard to this clone: Being one base from a much bigger clone, this may be a read error. This rearrangement joins TRDV2 to TRDJ3, with TRDD3 identical over 9 bases. The CDR3 spans 18 residues. Germline values: CDR1 GEAIGNYY, CDR2 EKD. The CDR3 protein is CASDTGGISSWDTRQMFF. For the CDR3, the DNA is TGTGCCAGTGACACTGGGGGAATAAGCTCCTGGGACACCCGACAGATGTTTTTC.